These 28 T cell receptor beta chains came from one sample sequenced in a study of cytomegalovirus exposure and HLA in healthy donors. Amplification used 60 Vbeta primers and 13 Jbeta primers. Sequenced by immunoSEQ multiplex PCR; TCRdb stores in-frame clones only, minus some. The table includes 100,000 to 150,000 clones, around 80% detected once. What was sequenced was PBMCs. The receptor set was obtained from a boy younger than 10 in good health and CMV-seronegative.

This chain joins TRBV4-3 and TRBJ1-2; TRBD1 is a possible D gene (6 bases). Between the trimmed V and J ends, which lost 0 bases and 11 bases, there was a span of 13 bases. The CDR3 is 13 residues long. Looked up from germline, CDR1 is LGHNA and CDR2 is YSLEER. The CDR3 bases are TGCGCCAGCAGCCAAGAAGCGTGGACAGTTTACACCTTC. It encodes CASSQEAWTVYTF.

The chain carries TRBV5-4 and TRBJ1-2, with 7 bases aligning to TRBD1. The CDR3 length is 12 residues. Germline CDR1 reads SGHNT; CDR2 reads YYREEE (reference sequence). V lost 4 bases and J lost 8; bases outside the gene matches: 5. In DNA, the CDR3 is TGTGCCAGCAGCGCGGACAGGTTAGGCTACACCTTC. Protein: CASSADRLGYTF.

The CDR3 loop reads CASSVAGRPREQYF. The CDR3 DNA reads as TGTGCCAGCAGTGTAGCGGGGCGGCCTCGCGAGCAGTACTTC. This chain joins TRBV6-1 and TRBJ2-7; 8 bases match TRBD2. V was pared by 4 bases and J by 6 bases, with 8 bases of the junction left unmatched. The CDR3 is 14 residues long. The V gene's germline CDR1 is MNHNS and CDR2 SASEGT.

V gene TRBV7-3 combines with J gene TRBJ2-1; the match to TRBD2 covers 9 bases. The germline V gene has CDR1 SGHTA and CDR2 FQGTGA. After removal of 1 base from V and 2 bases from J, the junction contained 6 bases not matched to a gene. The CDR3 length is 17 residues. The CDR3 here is CASSLKPSGTAYNEQFF. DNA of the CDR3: TGTGCCAGCAGCTTAAAGCCTAGCGGGACCGCCTACAATGAGCAGTTCTTC.

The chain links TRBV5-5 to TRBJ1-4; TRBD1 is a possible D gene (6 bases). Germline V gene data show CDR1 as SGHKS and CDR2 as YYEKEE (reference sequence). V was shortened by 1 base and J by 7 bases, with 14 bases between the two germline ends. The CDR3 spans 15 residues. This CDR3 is CASSLSGGRIEKLFF. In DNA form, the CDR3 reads TGTGCCAGCAGCTTGAGCGGGGGCAGAATTGAAAAACTGTTTTTT.

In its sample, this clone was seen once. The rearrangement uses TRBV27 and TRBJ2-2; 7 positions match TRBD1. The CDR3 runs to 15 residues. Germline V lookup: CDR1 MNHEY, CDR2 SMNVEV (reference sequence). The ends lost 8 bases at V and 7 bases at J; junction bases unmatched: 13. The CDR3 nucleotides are TGTGCCAGCTATACGAAGGGGGCTGAGGACGGGGAGCTGTTTTTT. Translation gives CASYTKGAEDGELFF.

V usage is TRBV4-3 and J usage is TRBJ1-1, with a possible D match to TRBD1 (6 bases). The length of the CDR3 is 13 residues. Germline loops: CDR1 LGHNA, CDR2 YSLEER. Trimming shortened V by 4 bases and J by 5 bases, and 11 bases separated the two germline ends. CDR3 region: CASSLIGGTEAFF. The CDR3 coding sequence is TGCGCCAGCAGCCTCATAGGGGGTACTGAAGCTTTCTTT.

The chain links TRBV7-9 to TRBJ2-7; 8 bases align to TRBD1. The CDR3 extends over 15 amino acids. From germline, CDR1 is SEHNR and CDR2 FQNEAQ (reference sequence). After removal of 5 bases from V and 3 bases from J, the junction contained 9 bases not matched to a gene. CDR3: CASSRGGTGIYEQYF. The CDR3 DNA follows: TGTGCCAGCAGCCGGGGCGGGACAGGAATCTACGAGCAGTACTTC.

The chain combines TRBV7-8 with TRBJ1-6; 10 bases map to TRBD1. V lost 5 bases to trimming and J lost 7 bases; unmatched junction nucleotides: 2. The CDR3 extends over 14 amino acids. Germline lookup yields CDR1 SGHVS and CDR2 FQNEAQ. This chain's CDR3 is CASSPDRGNSPLHF. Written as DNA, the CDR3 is TGTGCCAGCAGCCCGGACAGGGGGAATTCACCCCTCCACTTT.

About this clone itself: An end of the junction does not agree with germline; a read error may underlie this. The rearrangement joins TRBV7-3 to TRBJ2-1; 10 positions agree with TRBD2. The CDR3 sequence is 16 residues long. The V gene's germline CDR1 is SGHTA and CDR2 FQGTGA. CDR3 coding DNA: TGTGCCAGCAGCAAAAGCGGGGGGGCCTCCAACAATGAGCAGTTCTTC. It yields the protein CASSKSGGASNNEQFF.

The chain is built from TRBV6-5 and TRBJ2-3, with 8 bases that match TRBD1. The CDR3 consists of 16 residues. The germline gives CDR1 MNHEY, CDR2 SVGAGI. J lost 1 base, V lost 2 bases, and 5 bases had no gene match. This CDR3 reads CASSYRTGYRTDTQYF. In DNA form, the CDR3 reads TGTGCCAGCAGTTACCGGACAGGGTACCGCACAGATACGCAGTATTTT.

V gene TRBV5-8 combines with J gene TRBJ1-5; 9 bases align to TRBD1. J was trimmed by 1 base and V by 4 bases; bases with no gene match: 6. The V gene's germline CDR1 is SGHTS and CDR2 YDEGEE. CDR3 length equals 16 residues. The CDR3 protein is CASSPGDRASNQPQHF. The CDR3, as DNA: TGTGCCAGCAGCCCTGGGGACAGGGCCAGCAATCAGCCCCAGCATTTT.

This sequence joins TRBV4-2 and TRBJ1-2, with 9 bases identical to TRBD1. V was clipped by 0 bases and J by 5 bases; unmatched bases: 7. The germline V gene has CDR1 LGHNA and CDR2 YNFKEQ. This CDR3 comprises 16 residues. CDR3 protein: CASSQEGTGFRYGYTF. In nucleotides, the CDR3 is TGTGCCAGCAGCCAAGAAGGGACAGGGTTTCGGTATGGCTACACCTTC.

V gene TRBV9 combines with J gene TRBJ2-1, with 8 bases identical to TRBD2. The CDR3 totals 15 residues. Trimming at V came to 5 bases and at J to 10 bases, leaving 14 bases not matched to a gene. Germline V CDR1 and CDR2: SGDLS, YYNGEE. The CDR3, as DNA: TGTGCCAGCAGACCCCCGGGACTAGTTTCTTCCGAGCAGTTCTTC. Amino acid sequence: CASRPPGLVSSEQFF.

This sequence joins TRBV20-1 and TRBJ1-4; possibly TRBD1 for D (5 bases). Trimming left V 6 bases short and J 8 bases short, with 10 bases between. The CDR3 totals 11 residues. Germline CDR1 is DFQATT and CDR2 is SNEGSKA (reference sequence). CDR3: CSARRGEKLFF. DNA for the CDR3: TGCAGTGCCAGACGGGGGGAAAAACTGTTTTTT.

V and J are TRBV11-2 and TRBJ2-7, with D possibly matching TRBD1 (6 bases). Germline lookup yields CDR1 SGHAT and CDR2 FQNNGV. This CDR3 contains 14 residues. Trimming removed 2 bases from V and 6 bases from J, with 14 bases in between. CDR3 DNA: TGTGCCAGCAGCTTAAGTAACAGGGCATCCGAGCAGTACTTC. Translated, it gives CASSLSNRASEQYF.

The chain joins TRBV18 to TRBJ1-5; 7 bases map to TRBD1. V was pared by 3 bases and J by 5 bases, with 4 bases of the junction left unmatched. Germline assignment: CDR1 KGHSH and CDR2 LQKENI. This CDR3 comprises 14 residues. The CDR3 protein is CASSPGQSDQPQHF. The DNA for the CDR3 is TGTGCCAGCTCACCGGGACAGAGCGATCAGCCCCAGCATTTT.

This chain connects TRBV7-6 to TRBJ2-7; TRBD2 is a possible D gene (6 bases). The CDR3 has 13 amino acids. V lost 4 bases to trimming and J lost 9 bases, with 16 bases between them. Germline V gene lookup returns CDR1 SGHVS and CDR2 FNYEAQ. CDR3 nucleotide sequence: TGTGCCAGCAGCTCCACCTCCCCGGGGGTGCAGTACGTC. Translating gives CASSSTSPGVQYV.

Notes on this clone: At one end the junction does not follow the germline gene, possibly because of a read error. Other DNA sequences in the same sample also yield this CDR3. The CDR3 is CASSEQAGGPYEQYF. CDR3 nucleotides: TGTGCCAGCAGTGAACAAGCGGGGGGGCCGTACGAGCAATACTTC. The rearrangement links TRBV6-1 to TRBJ2-7; TRBD2 aligns across 10 bases. CDR3 length: 15 amino acids. The germline V gene encodes CDR1 MNHNS and CDR2 SASEGT.

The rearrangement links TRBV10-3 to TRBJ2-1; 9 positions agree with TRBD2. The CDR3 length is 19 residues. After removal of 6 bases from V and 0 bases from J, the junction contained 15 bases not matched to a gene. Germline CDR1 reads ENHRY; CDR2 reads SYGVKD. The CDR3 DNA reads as TGTGCCATCAGACAGACCCCCAGCGGGGGGCGCTTCTCCTACAATGAGCAGTTCTTC. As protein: CAIRQTPSGGRFSYNEQFF.

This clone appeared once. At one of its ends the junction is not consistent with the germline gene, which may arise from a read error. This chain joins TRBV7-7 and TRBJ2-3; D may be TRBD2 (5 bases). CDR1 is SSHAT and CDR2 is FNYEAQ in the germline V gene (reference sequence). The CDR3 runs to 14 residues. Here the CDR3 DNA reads TGTGCTAGCAGCCCGGGCGAGAGGGCAGATACGCAGTATTTT. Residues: CASSPGERADTQYF.

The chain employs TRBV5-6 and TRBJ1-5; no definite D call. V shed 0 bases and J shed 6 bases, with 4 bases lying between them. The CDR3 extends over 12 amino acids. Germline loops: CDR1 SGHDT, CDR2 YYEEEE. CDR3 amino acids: CASSLAGQPQHF. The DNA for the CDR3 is TGTGCCAGCAGCTTGGCCGGTCAGCCCCAGCATTTT. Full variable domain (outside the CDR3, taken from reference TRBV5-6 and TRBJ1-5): DAGVTQSPTHLIKTRGQQVTLRCSPKSGHDTVSWYQQALGQGPQFIFQYYEEEERQRGNFPDRFSGHQFPNYSSELNVNALLLGDSALYLCASSLAGQPQHFGDGTRLSIL.

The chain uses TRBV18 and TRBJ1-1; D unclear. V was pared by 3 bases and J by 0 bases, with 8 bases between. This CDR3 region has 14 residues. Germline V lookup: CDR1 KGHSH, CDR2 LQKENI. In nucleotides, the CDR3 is TGTGCCAGCTCACCGAAGAGTATGAACACTGAAGCTTTCTTT. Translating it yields CASSPKSMNTEAFF.

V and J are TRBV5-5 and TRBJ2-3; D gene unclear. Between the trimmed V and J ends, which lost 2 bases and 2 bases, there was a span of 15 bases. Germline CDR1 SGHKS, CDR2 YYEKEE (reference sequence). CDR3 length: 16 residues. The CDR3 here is CASSFEAATPTDTQYF. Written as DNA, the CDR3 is TGTGCCAGCAGCTTCGAGGCGGCCACGCCCACAGATACGCAGTATTTT.

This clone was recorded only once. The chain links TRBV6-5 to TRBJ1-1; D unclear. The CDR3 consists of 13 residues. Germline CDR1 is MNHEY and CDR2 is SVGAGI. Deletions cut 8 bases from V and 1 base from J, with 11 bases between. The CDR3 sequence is CASRVAGNTEAFF. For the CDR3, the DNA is TGTGCCAGCCGCGTGGCAGGGAACACTGAAGCTTTCTTT.

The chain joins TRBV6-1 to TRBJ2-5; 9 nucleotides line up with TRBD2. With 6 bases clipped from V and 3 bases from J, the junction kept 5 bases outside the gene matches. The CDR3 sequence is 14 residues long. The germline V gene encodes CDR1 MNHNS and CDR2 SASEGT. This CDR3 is CASRYRTSEETQYF. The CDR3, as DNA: TGTGCCAGCAGATACAGGACTAGCGAAGAGACCCAGTACTTC.

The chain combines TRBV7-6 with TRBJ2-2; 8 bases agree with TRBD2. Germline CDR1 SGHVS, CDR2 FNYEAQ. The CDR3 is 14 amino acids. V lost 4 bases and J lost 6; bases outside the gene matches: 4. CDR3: CASSYGGVPGELFF. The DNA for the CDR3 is TGTGCCAGCAGCTACGGGGGGGTTCCCGGGGAGCTGTTTTTT.

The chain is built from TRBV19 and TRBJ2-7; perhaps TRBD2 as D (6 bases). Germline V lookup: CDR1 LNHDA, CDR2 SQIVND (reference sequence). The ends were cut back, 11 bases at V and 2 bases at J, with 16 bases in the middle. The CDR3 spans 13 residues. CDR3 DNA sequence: TGTGCCGGGCTTGAACGGGAGACCTACGAGCAGTACGTC. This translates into CAGLERETYEQYV.